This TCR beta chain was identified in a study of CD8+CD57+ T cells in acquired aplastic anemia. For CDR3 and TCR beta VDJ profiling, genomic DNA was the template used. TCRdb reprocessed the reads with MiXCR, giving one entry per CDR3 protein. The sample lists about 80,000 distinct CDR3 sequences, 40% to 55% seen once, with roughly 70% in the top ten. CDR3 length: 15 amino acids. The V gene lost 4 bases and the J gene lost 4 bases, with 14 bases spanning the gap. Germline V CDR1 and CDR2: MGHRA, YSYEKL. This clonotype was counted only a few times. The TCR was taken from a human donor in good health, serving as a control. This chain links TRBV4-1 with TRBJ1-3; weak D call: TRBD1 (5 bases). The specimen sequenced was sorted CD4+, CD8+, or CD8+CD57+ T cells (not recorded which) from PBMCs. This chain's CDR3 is CASSPLEGRGNTIYF. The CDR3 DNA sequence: TGCGCCAGCAGCCCCCTCGAGGGGCGCGGAAACACCATATATTTT.